The present T cell receptor (beta chain) was sequenced within a study of shared clonotypes between healthy human individuals (dated by TCRdb to 2020 to 2021). In the study overall: The cohort comprised two women and three men aged 18 to 49 years. For each donor, CD4 naive and CD4 memory were each run on three plates, CD8 naive on two plates, and CD8 memory on one plate. Blood TCR repertoires of roughly five healthy adults were deeply sequenced to estimate repertoire size and the extent of clonotype sharing between individuals. To increase sequencing depth and limit assay-specific biases, TCR repertoire library preparation and sequencing were carried out by different laboratories using diverse techniques. Per donor, leukapheresis produced somewhere between about 0.94 and 9.5 billion PBMCs.

TCR CDR3 regions were amplified from genomic DNA by multiplex PCR using the deep immunoSEQ assay. Extracted genomic DNA from each cell subset was distributed evenly across all wells of several immunoSEQ 96-well plates, and each plate was treated as a replicate. For sorted subsets, each replicate PCR was loaded with 200 ng genomic DNA, equivalent to approximately 33,000 T cell genomes. Purified libraries were quantified with a Qubit 3.0 fluorometer, sized on a Bioanalyzer 2100, and re-quantified with the KAPA Library Quantification kit. Each immunoSEQ 96-well plate was sequenced on its own single-read 150-cycle Illumina NextSeq 550 flow cell. As for the original processing: Because the immunoSEQ output held only junctional sequences and lacked quality scores, the filtering could not match the filtering applied to full-length reads. To assign V/J genes and CDR3, sequences were annotated against IMGT germline references using PyIR, a Python wrapper for IgBLAST v1.9. Reads were removed for weak V/J assignments (E-value above 1e-6), missing CDR3, stop codons, out-of-frame junctions, or ambiguous translated residues. A V3J clonotype was defined by an identical inferred V gene, J gene, and CDR3 amino acid sequence. Percentage overlap between repertoires was computed as shared unique clonotypes divided by the size of the smaller repertoire. Repertoire richness was assessed with RTK rarefaction, the Chao1 estimator, and Recon v2.1 estimates of unobserved clonotypes. Generation probabilities were computed with OLGA for all TCRbeta clonotypes obtained by the gDNA method from four donors. Here the immuneACCESS table is served through TCRdb, limited to in-frame sequences with V and J called. Missing clones are a known gap in these copies; in checked studies unresolved V genes cover under half, and the rest lacks a known reason. V and J calls and clone size are as listed in that table; D and trimming were resolved from the DNA. This sample holds more than 2,000,000 clones; approximately 93% were observed only once. 0.35% to 0.45% of the sample belongs to the ten largest clones.

Via the germline V gene, CDR1 is SGHRS and CDR2 YFSETQ. V lost 0 bases and J lost 2 bases; the stretch between them is 5 bases long. Its CDR3 holds 14 amino acids, cysteine through phenylalanine. The only DNA kept is the CDR3, 42 bases in frame from the first base. General findings and caveats noted by the study authors: Sampling was restricted to blood, and TCR repertoires in tissues likely differ from the TCR repertoires found in blood. Sharing across a few donors was observed for approximately 5% of naive CD4, around 3.5% of naive CD8, 2.3% of memory CD4, and less than 0.45% of memory CD8 clonotypes. The genetic and exposure-history diversity represented was limited by the small number of donors. Incomplete sequencing was indicated by rarefaction of sorted-subset datasets, despite the large sequencing depth. Based on pairwise subsampling, the degree of clonotype sharing among donors was expected to be affected by sequencing depth. Naive subsets generally had larger estimated clonotype richness than memory subsets did. Clonotypes shared by all four sorted-subset donors showed higher generation probabilities than non-shared clonotypes.

This clone appeared once. Its antigen target is currently unknown. The sample holds no much larger clone one base away, and base qualities are not on file. Other DNA sequences in this sample translate to the same CDR3. The donors were healthy, HIV-negative adults with no recently reported acute infections or vaccinations. Every donor was a Caucasian adult living in Nashville, Tennessee, USA. Magnetic negative selection was used to enrich CD4+ T cells, after which naive cells were positively selected on CD45RA and the negative fraction became the memory subset. Blood was obtained by leukapheresis, after which PBMCs were separated by Ficoll-Histopaque density gradient centrifugation and cryopreserved in liquid nitrogen vapor phase. Analytical flow cytometry was used to check the purity and quantity of each magnetically sorted T cell population. Each sorted fraction had its genomic DNA isolated and then quantified by UV absorbance on a Nanodrop 2000c.

The sequence came from a man aged 18-30 years in good health. Some clones in this sample may be carry-over from other donors' samples. Sequencing input: naive CD4+ T cells from PBMCs. Reading the label with the study, this specimen's cell subset or site is: CD45RA+ positively selected. The sequence joins TRBV5-1 to TRBJ2-2, with the D gene too uncertain to name. The sequenced DNA: TGCGCCAGCAGCTTGGTTTCCAACACCGGGGAGCTGTTTTTT. Translated, this gives CASSLVSNTGELFF.